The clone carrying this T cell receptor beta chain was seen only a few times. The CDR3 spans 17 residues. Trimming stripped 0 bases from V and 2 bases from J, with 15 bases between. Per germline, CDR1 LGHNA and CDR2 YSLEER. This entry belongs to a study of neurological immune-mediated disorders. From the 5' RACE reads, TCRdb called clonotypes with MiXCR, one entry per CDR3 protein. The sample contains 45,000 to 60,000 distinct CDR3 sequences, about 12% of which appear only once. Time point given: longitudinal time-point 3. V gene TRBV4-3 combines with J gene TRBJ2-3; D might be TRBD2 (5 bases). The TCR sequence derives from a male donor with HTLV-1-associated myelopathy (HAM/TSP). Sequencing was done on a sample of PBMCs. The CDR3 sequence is CASSQEASGDFTDTQYF. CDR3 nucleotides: TGCGCCAGCAGCCAAGAAGCATCCGGGGATTTCACAGATACGCAGTATTTT.